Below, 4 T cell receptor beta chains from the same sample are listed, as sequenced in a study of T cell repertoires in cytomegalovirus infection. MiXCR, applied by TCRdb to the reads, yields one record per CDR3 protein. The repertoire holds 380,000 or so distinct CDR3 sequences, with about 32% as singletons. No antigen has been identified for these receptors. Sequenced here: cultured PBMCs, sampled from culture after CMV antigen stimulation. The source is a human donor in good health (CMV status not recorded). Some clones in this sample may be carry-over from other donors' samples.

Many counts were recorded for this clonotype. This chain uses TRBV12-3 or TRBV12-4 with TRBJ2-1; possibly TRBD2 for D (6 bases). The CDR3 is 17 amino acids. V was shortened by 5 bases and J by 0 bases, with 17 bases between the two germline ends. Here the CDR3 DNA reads TGTGCCAGCAGTCGAGCACTGGCGGGAATCTCCTACAATGAGCAGTTCTTC. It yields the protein CASSRALAGISYNEQFF.

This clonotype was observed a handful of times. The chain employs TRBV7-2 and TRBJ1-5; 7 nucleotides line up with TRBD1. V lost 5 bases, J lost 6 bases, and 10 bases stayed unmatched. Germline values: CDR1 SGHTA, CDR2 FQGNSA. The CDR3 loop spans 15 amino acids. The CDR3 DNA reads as TGTGCCAGCAGCAGAGACAGGGTAGCCGGTCAGCCCCAGCATTTT. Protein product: CASSRDRVAGQPQHF.

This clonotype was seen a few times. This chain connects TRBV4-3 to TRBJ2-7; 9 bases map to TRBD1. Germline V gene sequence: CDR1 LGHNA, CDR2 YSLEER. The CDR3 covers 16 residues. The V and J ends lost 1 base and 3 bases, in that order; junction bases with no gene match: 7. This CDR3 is CASSQGDGTGSYEQYF. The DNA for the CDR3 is TGCGCCAGCAGCCAAGGTGACGGGACAGGGAGCTACGAGCAGTACTTC.

Here the CDR3 DNA reads TGTGCCAGCACCGACGGACAGGGTGAAGCTTTCTTT. The encoded protein is CASTDGQGEAFF. The rearrangement uses TRBV25-1 and TRBJ1-1; 8 bases line up with TRBD1. J lost 7 bases, V lost 7 bases, and 5 bases had no gene match. Germline CDR1 MGHDK, CDR2 SYGVNS. The CDR3 has 12 amino acids.